This T cell receptor beta chain was retrieved from a study of blood T cell repertoires in COVID-19. Overall study context: Acute and convalescent COVID-19 specimens originated in the United States, Italy and Spain. Nucleic acid was either cDNA or gDNA, and it came from T cells, B-cell-depleted T cells, or PBMCs.

The germline V gene encodes CDR1 SGDLS and CDR2 YYNGEE. This CDR3 region has 13 residues. V shed 0 bases and J shed 8 bases, with 9 bases lying between them. In the original analysis: Reference gene primers were amplified, and this amplification served to estimate nucleated cell counts. The repertoire was sequenced with immunoSEQ multiplex PCR; TCRdb's copy has only in-frame clones and lacks some. That table is the source of V, J and clone size, and D and trimming were worked out from the DNA. The sample holds under 250,000 clones, about nine tenths seen once. Sample: peripheral blood. J is TRBJ2-1 and V is TRBV9; D uncertain. The receptor's source is a man in his 60s with acute or convalescent COVID-19. CDR3 sequence reads: CASSVARSHEQFF. Here the CDR3 DNA reads TGTGCCAGCAGCGTAGCGAGGAGCCATGAGCAGTTCTTC.